This TCR beta chain stems from a study of blood T cell repertoires in COVID-19. Looking at the study overall: PBMCs, B-cell-depleted T cells, or T cells provided the cDNA or gDNA that made up the material.

The CDR3 length is 12 residues. V dropped 8 bases and J dropped 5 bases, with 12 bases sitting between them. Germline CDR1 MNHEY, CDR2 SVGEGT. This clone was detected once. The method was immunoSEQ multiplex PCR; TCRdb's version includes in-frame clones alone and lacks a portion of them. Found here are some 100,000 clones, 80% to 95% of them singletons; the top ten hold 5.7%. This TCR was sampled from a man over 45 with active COVID-19. Sample: peripheral blood. The chain is built from TRBV6-2 or TRBV6-3 and TRBJ1-2; D unclear. In DNA form, the CDR3 reads TGTGCCAGCGGTTCGGCGGGGTATGGCTACACCTTC. It translates to CASGSAGYGYTF.